What follows are 20 T cell receptor beta chains derived from one specimen sequenced in a study of CD8+ T cells in alopecia areata. Extracted from the samples, RNA was reverse transcribed into cDNA to serve as the sequencing template. Only in-frame clones appear in the TCRdb table, and some are missing; sequencing was by immunoSEQ multiplex PCR. The table shows over 110,000 clones, with approximately 50% occurring only once. This specimen was CD4+ T cells sorted from blood, taken at week 0. These receptors were taken from a human donor with alopecia areata.

The rearrangement joins TRBV5-1 to TRBJ2-3, with 10 bases identical to TRBD2. Germline V gene lookup returns CDR1 SGHRS and CDR2 YFSETQ. V gave up 4 bases and J gave up 6 bases; unmatched junction bases: 2. The CDR3 is 13 residues long. CDR3 sequence: CASSLAGEDTQYF. CDR3 bases: TGCGCCAGCAGCCTAGCGGGAGAGGATACGCAGTATTTT.

This clone has more than one count but fewer than ten. The gene calls are TRBV4-2 and TRBJ2-1; TRBD2 matches at 10 bases. The CDR3 consists of 16 residues. CDR1 and CDR2 from the germline V gene are LGHNA and YNFKEQ. The V segment lost 3 bases and the J segment 5 bases; nucleotides outside the gene matches: 7. The DNA of the CDR3 is TGTGCCAGCAGCCATTCTAGCGGGAGTTCCGACAATGAGCAGTTCTTC. This codes for CASSHSSGSSDNEQFF.

A few counts support this clone. The chain combines TRBV5-1 with TRBJ2-7, with D uncertain. V lost 0 bases, J lost 1 base, and 11 bases lay in between. This CDR3 has 15 residues. Per germline, CDR1 SGHRS and CDR2 YFSETQ. CDR3 in DNA: TGCGCCAGCAGCTTGGAGCCCAGCCCTTCCTACGAGCAGTACTTC. Translated: CASSLEPSPSYEQYF.

In its sample, this clone was seen a few times. This chain joins TRBV29-1 and TRBJ2-5; TRBD2 matches 9 bases. Germline lookup yields CDR1 SQVTM and CDR2 ANQGSEA. The CDR3 totals 13 residues. J lost 5 bases, V lost 8 bases, and 9 bases had no gene match. DNA of the CDR3: TGCAGCACCATGACTAGCGGAGGCGAGACCCAGTACTTC. Amino acid sequence: CSTMTSGGETQYF.

This chain connects TRBV30 to TRBJ1-4, with 9 positions matching TRBD1. The V gene's germline CDR1 is GTSNPN and CDR2 SVGIG (reference sequence). V shed 3 bases and J 3 bases; nucleotides not matched to a gene: 17. CDR3 length equals 19 residues. DNA of the CDR3: TGTGCCTGGAGAAGAGGAACGGGACAGGGCCCTTCGGCTAATGAAAAACTGTTTTTT. Translated, it gives CAWRRGTGQGPSANEKLFF.

This clone occurred a few times. The chain's CDR3 is CASSYEASYEQYF. The DNA of the CDR3 is TGTGCCAGCTCCTACGAAGCCTCCTACGAGCAGTACTTC. The rearrangement uses TRBV6-6 and TRBJ2-7; no clear D. The CDR3 has 13 residues. Germline lookup yields CDR1 MNHNY and CDR2 SVGAGI (reference sequence). V was clipped by 8 bases and J by 0 bases, with 11 bases between them.

The chain combines TRBV18 with TRBJ2-5, with D tentatively TRBD1 or TRBD2 (5 bases each). CDR3 length: 15 residues. The V end was cut by 3 bases, the J end by 2 bases, with 13 bases between. Germline CDR1 KGHSH, CDR2 LQKENI. The CDR3 region has the DNA TGTGCCAGCTCACCCCTTCGGGACCAACAAGAGACCCAGTACTTC. This encodes CASSPLRDQQETQYF.

This chain uses TRBV15 with TRBJ2-5, with a weak D call TRBD2 (6 bases). Looked up from germline, CDR1 is LNHNV and CDR2 is YYDKDF (reference sequence). Trimming pared 0 bases from V and 6 bases from J, leaving 14 bases between. This CDR3 is built from 15 residues. CDR3 amino acids: CATSRDRGTLKTQYF. For the CDR3, the DNA is TGTGCCACCAGCAGAGATCGCGGGACTCTGAAGACCCAGTACTTC.

This clone was seen a handful of times. An end of the junction differs from the germline gene, which may be a read error. The rearrangement joins TRBV2 to TRBJ1-1, with D possibly matching TRBD1 (5 bases). The CDR3 totals 12 residues. The germline V gene has CDR1 SNHLY and CDR2 FYNNEI. The CDR3 nucleotides are TGTGCCAGTAGTGACAGACGGACTGAAGCTTTCTTT. This sequence encodes CASSDRRTEAFF.

This clone has a single count. J is TRBJ2-3 and V is TRBV5-1, with TRBD1 identical over 8 bases. This CDR3 region has 13 residues. In germline, CDR1 is SGHRS, CDR2 YFSETQ. The V gene end was trimmed by 3 bases and the J gene end by 11 bases; junction bases not matched to a gene: 8. For the CDR3, the DNA is TGCGCCAGCAGCTCAACTCAGGGGGCGGGGCAGTATTTT. Its protein is CASSSTQGAGQYF.

The chain has TRBV28 and TRBJ2-7; perhaps TRBD1 as D (5 bases). The CDR3 sequence is 14 residues long. CDR1 is MDHEN, CDR2 SYDVKM, per germline. V lost 4 bases and J 1 base, leaving 11 bases between the germline ends. CDR3 coding DNA: TGTGCCAGCAGTTCCCCTCAGGGTTCCTACGAGCAGTACTTC. Protein: CASSSPQGSYEQYF.

About this clone: This may come from a read error, since a much larger clone is one base off. Other DNA sequences in the same sample also yield this CDR3. In DNA form, the CDR3 reads TGCGCCAGCAGCCAAGATCGGGACAGGTCCTACGAGCAGTACTTC. This sequence encodes CASSQDRDRSYEQYF. The J gene is TRBJ2-7, the V gene TRBV4-1; 8 nucleotides align to TRBD1. The V gene end was trimmed by 0 bases and the J gene end by 1 base; junction bases not matched to a gene: 2. Germline CDR1 and CDR2: MGHRA and YSYEKL. The CDR3 extends over 15 amino acids.

V usage is TRBV27 and J usage is TRBJ2-1, with 13 bases identical to TRBD2. Germline CDR1 and CDR2: MNHEY and SMNVEV (reference sequence). The ends lost 3 bases at V and 8 bases at J; junction bases unmatched: 4. The CDR3 is 15 amino acids. This chain's CDR3 is CASSFVLAGGHEQFF. The DNA for the CDR3 is TGTGCCAGCAGTTTTGTACTAGCGGGAGGGCATGAGCAGTTCTTC.

This rearrangement joins TRBV5-6 to TRBJ2-7, with D possibly matching TRBD2 (6 bases). Germline-derived CDR1 and CDR2 are SGHDT and YYEEEE. With 10 bases removed from V and 2 bases from J, the gap between germline ends came to 16 bases. The CDR3 extends over 13 amino acids. In nucleotides, the CDR3 is TGTGCCCCCGCGGGGCGGGTAGCCTACGAGCAGTACTTC. This codes for CAPAGRVAYEQYF.

The J gene is TRBJ1-1, the V gene TRBV4-1; possible D gene TRBD1, 5 bases. The CDR3 is made up of 15 amino acids. Trimming cost V 6 bases and J 0 bases, with 14 bases left between them. The germline V gene has CDR1 MGHRA and CDR2 YSYEKL. The CDR3 region has the DNA TGCGCCAGCAGGACTCGGGGGTTAGTGAACACTGAAGCTTTCTTT. This encodes CASRTRGLVNTEAFF.

CDR3 nucleotides: TGTGCCAGCAGTTTCCGACGTTCTGAAAAACTGTTTTTT. It encodes CASSFRRSEKLFF. The J gene is TRBJ1-4, the V gene TRBV27; D not resolved. V shed 3 bases and J shed 7 bases, with 9 bases lying between them. Germline CDR1 MNHEY, CDR2 SMNVEV (reference sequence). This CDR3 region has 13 residues.

The V call is TRBV7-2, the J call TRBJ2-3, with a possible D match to TRBD2 (7 bases). Deletions cut 0 bases from V and 1 base from J, with 11 bases between. Germline V CDR1 and CDR2: SGHTA, FQGNSA. CDR3 size: 16 residues. In nucleotides, the CDR3 is TGTGCCAGCAGCTTAGCGCAGGGGAGGGGCACAGATACGCAGTATTTT. This encodes CASSLAQGRGTDTQYF.

This clone appeared once. The rearrangement uses TRBV15 and TRBJ2-5; 7 bases map to TRBD1. With 5 bases clipped from V and 4 bases from J, the junction kept 7 bases outside the gene matches. Germline lookup yields CDR1 LNHNV and CDR2 YYDKDF (reference sequence). CDR3 size: 14 residues. The CDR3 sequence: CATSGNRGRETQYF. The CDR3 DNA reads as TGTGCCACCAGCGGAAACAGGGGTCGAGAGACCCAGTACTTC.

V and J are TRBV4-2 and TRBJ1-2; TRBD1 is a possible D gene (6 bases). Looked up from germline, CDR1 is LGHNA and CDR2 is YNFKEQ. The CDR3 runs to 16 residues. V was shortened by 0 bases and J by 2 bases, with 13 bases between the two germline ends. CDR3 nucleotides: TGTGCCAGCAGCCAAGAAAGAAAAGGGACAAACTATGGCTACACCTTC. This translates into CASSQERKGTNYGYTF.

The rearrangement uses TRBV10-3 and TRBJ2-5; D unclear. The V gene's germline CDR1 is ENHRY and CDR2 SYGVKD. Trimming stripped 2 bases from V and 2 bases from J, with 3 bases between. The CDR3 is 12 residues long. The CDR3 spells CAISELQETQYF. CDR3 coding DNA: TGTGCCATCAGTGAGCTGCAAGAGACCCAGTACTTC.